What follows is one T cell receptor beta chain and its context. The CDR3 has 14 residues. Germline lookup yields CDR1 SGHDN and CDR2 FVKESK. Trimming pared 6 bases from V and 4 bases from J, leaving 15 bases between. These data belong to a study of blood T cell repertoires in COVID-19. Looking at the study overall: Sources were T cells, B-cell-depleted T cells, or PBMCs; the material itself was cDNA or gDNA.

Sequenced by immunoSEQ multiplex PCR; TCRdb stores in-frame clones only, minus some. The table includes roughly 220,000 clones, 88% detected once. Sequences were obtained from PBMCs or T cells enriched from blood (not recorded which). The TCR sequence derives from a woman between 45 and 60 years old with acute COVID-19. This sequence joins TRBV14 and TRBJ1-2; a weak D match, TRBD1 (6 bases). In nucleotides, the CDR3 is TGTGCCAGCAGTCCTCAGGGGTCCTCCTATGGCTACACCTTC. This translates into CASSPQGSSYGYTF.